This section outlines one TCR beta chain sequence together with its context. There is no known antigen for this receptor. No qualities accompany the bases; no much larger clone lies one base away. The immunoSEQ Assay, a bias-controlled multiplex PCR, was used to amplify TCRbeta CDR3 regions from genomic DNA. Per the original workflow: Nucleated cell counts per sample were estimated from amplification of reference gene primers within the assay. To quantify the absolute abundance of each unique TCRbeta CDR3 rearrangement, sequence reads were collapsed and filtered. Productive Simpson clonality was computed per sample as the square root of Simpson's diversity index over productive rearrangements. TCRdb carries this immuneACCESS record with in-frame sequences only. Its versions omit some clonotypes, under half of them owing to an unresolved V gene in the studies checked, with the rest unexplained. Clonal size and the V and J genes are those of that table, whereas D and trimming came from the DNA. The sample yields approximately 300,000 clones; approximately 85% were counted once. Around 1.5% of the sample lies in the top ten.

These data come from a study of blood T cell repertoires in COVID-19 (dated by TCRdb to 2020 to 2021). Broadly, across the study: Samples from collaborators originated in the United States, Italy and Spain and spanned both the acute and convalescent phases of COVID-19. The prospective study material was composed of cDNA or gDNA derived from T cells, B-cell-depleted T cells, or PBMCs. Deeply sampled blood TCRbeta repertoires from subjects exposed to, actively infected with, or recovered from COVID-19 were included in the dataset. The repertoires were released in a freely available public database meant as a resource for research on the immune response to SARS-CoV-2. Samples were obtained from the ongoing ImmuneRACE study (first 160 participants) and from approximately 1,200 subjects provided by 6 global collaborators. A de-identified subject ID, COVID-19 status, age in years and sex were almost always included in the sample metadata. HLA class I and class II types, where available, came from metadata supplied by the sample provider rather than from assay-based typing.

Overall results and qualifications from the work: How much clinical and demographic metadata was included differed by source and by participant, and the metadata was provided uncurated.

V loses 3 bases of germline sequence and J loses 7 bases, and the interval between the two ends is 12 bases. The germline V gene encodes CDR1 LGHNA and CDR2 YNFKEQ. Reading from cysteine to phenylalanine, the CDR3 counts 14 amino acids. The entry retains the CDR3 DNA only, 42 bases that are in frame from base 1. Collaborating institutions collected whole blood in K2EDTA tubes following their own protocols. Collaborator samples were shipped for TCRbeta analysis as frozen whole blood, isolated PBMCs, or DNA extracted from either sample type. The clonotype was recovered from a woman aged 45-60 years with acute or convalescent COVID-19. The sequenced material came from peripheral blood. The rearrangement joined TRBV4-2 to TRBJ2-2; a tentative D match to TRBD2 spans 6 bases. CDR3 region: CASSHPSGVGELFF. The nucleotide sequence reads TGTGCCAGCAGCCACCCCTCGGGGGTCGGGGAGCTGTTTTTT.